The 14 T cell receptor beta chains reported below all come from one sample, sequenced in a study of identical twins. MiXCR, applied by TCRdb to the 5' RACE reads, yields one record per CDR3 protein. Among under 300,000 distinct CDR3 sequences, roughly an eighth were seen once, and the ten largest hold 8.8%. Source material: memory (CD45RO+) T cells sorted from blood. Source of these receptors: a woman aged 18-35 years in good health.

The chain employs TRBV28 and TRBJ2-5; TRBD1 aligns across 7 bases. The CDR3 length is 14 residues. Germline V gene data show CDR1 as MDHEN and CDR2 as SYDVKM. Trimming took 9 bases from V and 5 from J; bases not matched to a gene: 12. The CDR3 region is CASRSGGVGETQYF. As DNA, the CDR3 is TGTGCCAGTAGGTCAGGGGGAGTAGGTGAGACCCAGTACTTC.

This sequence joins TRBV30 and TRBJ1-2; D remains unclear. Germline CDR1 is GTSNPN and CDR2 is SVGIG (reference sequence). This CDR3 is built from 13 residues. Between the trimmed V and J ends, which lost 0 bases and 7 bases, there was a span of 12 bases. For the CDR3, the DNA is TGTGCCTGGAGTGTCACTCGGGAGGGTGGCTACACCTTC. Its protein product is CAWSVTREGGYTF.

This clonotype was seen more than once but under ten times. This rearrangement joins TRBV20-1 to TRBJ2-7; TRBD2 matches at 14 bases. The CDR3 runs 15 residues. Germline loops: CDR1 DFQATT, CDR2 SNEGSKA (reference sequence). Trimming removed 2 bases from V and 5 bases from J; junction bases left unmatched: 5. CDR3 coding DNA: TGCAGTGCTAGAAAACCGGGACTAGCGGGAGACGAGCAGTACTTC. It specifies CSARKPGLAGDEQYF.

This clonotype came up many times. Germline is not matched at one junction end, which may reflect a read error. V and J are TRBV5-1 and TRBJ2-6; maybe TRBD2 (5 bases). Per germline, CDR1 SGHRS and CDR2 YFSETQ. The CDR3 contains 15 residues. As DNA, the CDR3 is TGTGCCAGCAGCTTAAGCGGCTCTGGGGCCAACGTCCTGACTTTC. Protein product: CASSLSGSGANVLTF.

The gene calls are TRBV20-1 and TRBJ1-5, with TRBD1 as a possible D gene (5 bases). The germline V gene encodes CDR1 DFQATT and CDR2 SNEGSKA (reference sequence). The CDR3 runs 13 residues. Trimming removed 2 bases at V and 6 bases at J, with 11 bases between. The DNA for the CDR3 is TGCAGTGCTAGACTTACTAGGGGTCAGCCCCAGCATTTT. Amino acids: CSARLTRGQPQHF.

This clonotype was seen more than once but under ten times. V gene TRBV5-1 combines with J gene TRBJ2-1, with D possibly being TRBD2 (5 bases). Looked up from germline, CDR1 is SGHRS and CDR2 is YFSETQ. The CDR3 is made up of 15 amino acids. The germline V and J ends were trimmed by 0 bases and 5 bases, with 12 bases remaining between them. The CDR3 nucleotides are TGCGCCAGCAGCTTGGTTCTAGCTTCCCACAATGAGCAGTTCTTC. Translated: CASSLVLASHNEQFF.

The chain couples TRBV11-3 to TRBJ2-2; D is undetermined. The V gene lost 2 bases and the J gene lost 8 bases, with 12 bases spanning the gap. Per germline, CDR1 SGHNT and CDR2 YENEEA. The CDR3 contains 14 residues. CDR3 protein: CASSLSSTVGELFF. The CDR3 DNA reads as TGTGCCAGCAGCTTATCCTCAACCGTGGGGGAGCTGTTTTTT.

Many counts were recorded for this clonotype. The J gene is TRBJ1-1, the V gene TRBV20-1; TRBD1 matches at 7 bases. V was clipped by 3 bases and J by 11 bases; unmatched bases: 6. This CDR3 region has 11 residues. Germline CDR1 DFQATT, CDR2 SNEGSKA (reference sequence). CDR3 residues: CSARKGGDAFF. The CDR3, as DNA: TGCAGTGCTAGGAAAGGGGGCGACGCTTTCTTT.

The chain uses TRBV5-1 and TRBJ2-7; 9 nucleotides align to TRBD2. This CDR3 region has 15 residues. V trimming: 2 bases; J trimming: 1 base; junction bases outside the gene matches: 4. Germline V lookup: CDR1 SGHRS, CDR2 YFSETQ. CDR3 DNA: TGCGCCAGCAGCTTCTCAGGACTAGCGTCCTACGAGCAGTACTTC. Amino acids: CASSFSGLASYEQYF.

This clonotype turned up a few times. This sequence joins TRBV10-3 and TRBJ2-7; D not resolved. The V gene's germline CDR1 is ENHRY and CDR2 SYGVKD. The CDR3 is 14 residues long. Trimming left V 0 bases short and J 5 bases short, with 11 bases between. CDR3 coding DNA: TGTGCCATCAGTGAGTCCGCGACTGTCAACGAGCAGTACTTC. Its protein product is CAISESATVNEQYF.

CDR3 sequence (DNA): TGTGCCAGCAGCGTGTTGGGGGGCTACAATGAGCAGTTCTTC. This sequence encodes CASSVLGGYNEQFF. The J gene is TRBJ2-1, the V gene TRBV9; maybe TRBD2 (6 bases). CDR1 SGDLS and CDR2 YYNGEE come from the germline V gene. This CDR3 contains 14 residues. Trimming stripped 2 bases from V and 3 bases from J, with 9 bases between.

V gene TRBV6-2 or TRBV6-3 combines with J gene TRBJ2-1; 7 nucleotides line up with TRBD2. Looked up from germline, CDR1 is MNHEY and CDR2 is SVGEGT. The J segment lost 3 bases and the V segment lost 10 bases, leaving 12 bases of the junction unmatched. CDR3 length equals 15 residues. CDR3 residues: CATRTLADFYNEQFF. The CDR3 DNA reads TGTGCCACCCGTACCCTAGCGGACTTCTACAATGAGCAGTTCTTC.

Ten or more counts support this clonotype. The J gene is TRBJ1-5, the V gene TRBV6-1, with D tentatively TRBD1 (5 bases). Per germline, CDR1 MNHNS and CDR2 SASEGT. V was cut by 6 bases and J by 5 bases, with 14 bases left in between. The CDR3 contains 14 residues. In DNA, the CDR3 is TGTGCCAGCAGCCGCCTGGCAGGGTATCAGCCCCAGCATTTT. Protein: CASSRLAGYQPQHF.

This clonotype has only a few counts. The chain has TRBV2 and TRBJ2-1; 11 nucleotides line up with TRBD2. Germline CDR1 reads SNHLY; CDR2 reads FYNNEI. V lost 6 bases, J lost 6 bases, and 10 bases stayed unmatched. The CDR3 is 16 amino acids. The CDR3 is CASSPSLAGVRNEQFF. The CDR3 DNA reads as TGTGCCAGCAGCCCCTCACTAGCGGGGGTTCGCAATGAGCAGTTCTTC.